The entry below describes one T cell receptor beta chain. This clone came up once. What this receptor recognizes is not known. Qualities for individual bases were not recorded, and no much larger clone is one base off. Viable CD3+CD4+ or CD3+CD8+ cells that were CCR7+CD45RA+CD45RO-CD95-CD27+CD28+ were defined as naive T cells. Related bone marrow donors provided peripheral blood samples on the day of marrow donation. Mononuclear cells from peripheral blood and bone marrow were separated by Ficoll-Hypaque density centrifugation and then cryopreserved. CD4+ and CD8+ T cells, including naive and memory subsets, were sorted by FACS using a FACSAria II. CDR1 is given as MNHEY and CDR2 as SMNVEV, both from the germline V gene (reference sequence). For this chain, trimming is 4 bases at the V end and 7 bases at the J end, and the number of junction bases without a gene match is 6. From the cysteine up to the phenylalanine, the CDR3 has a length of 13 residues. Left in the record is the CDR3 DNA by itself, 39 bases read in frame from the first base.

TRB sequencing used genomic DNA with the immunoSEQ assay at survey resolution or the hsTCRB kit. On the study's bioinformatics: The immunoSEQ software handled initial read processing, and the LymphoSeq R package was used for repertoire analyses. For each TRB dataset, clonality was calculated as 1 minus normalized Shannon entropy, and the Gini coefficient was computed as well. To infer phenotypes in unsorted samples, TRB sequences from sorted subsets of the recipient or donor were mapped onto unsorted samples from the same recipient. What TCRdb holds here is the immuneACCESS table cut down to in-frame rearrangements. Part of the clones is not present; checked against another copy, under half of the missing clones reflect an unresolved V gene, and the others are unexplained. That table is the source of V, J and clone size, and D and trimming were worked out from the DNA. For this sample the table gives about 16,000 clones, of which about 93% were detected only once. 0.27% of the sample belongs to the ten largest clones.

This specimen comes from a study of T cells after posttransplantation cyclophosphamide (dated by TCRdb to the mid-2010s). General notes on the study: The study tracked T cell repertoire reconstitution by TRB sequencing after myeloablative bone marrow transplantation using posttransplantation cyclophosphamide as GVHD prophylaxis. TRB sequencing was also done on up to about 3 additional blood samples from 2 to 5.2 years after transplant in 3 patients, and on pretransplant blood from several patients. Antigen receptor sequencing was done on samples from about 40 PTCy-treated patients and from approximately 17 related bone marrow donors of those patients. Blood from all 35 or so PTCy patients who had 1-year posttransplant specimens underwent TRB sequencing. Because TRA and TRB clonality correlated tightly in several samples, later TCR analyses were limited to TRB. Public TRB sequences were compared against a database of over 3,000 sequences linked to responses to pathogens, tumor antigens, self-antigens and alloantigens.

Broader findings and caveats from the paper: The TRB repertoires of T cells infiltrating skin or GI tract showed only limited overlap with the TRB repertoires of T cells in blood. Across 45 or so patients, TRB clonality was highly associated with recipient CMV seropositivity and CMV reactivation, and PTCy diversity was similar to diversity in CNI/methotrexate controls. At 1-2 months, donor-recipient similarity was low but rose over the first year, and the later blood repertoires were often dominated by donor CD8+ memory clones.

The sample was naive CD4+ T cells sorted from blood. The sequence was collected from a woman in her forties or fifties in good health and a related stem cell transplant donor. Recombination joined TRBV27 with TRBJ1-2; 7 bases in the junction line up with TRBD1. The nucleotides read TGTGCCAGCAGTTATAGACAGGGCAGTGGCTACACCTTC. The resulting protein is CASSYRQGSGYTF.